The subject of this entry is one TCR beta chain. This record belongs to a study of control samples from healthy donors and cancer patients. The repertoire was sequenced with immunoSEQ multiplex PCR; TCRdb's copy has only in-frame clones and lacks some. Here the sample spans 180,000 or so clones, 93% being singletons. Deletions cut 6 bases from V and 4 bases from J, with 11 bases between. The CDR3 runs to 13 residues. The V gene's germline CDR1 is SGDLS and CDR2 YYNGEE. This chain connects TRBV9 to TRBJ1-3; D remains unclear. Material: blood. The clonotype originates from a woman aged 55-70 years in good health. CDR3 residues: CASNNPSGNTIYF. The CDR3, as DNA: TGTGCCAGCAACAATCCGTCCGGAAACACCATATATTTT.